This entry lists 20 T cell receptor beta chains sequenced from one sample in a study of identifying expanded T cells in peripheral blood. TCRdb's copy holds only in-frame clones and misses some; the assay was immunoSEQ multiplex PCR. The sample consists of 80,000 to 90,000 clones, roughly 86% of them appearing once. Input material: blood. The receptor set was obtained from a person aged 18 to 75 in good health.

The chain joins TRBV27 to TRBJ1-1; D call uncertain. This CDR3 contains 13 residues. The germline CDR1 and CDR2 sequences are MNHEY and SMNVEV (reference sequence). V lost 3 bases and J 0 bases, leaving 5 bases between the germline ends. The CDR3 DNA reads as TGTGCCAGCAGTTTTTACATGAACACTGAAGCTTTCTTT. Residues: CASSFYMNTEAFF.

This rearrangement joins TRBV7-2 to TRBJ2-7; 8 bases are a match to TRBD1. The CDR3 totals 16 residues. Germline V gives CDR1 SGHTA, CDR2 FQGNSA. Losses at the gene ends were 3 bases for V and 5 bases for J; bases not matched to a gene: 12. The CDR3 is CASSFFSGTGANEQYF. As DNA, the CDR3 is TGTGCCAGCAGCTTTTTTTCCGGGACAGGAGCAAACGAGCAGTACTTC.

The chain carries TRBV19 and TRBJ2-7; D remains unclear. Trimming left V 10 bases short and J 0 bases short, with 16 bases between. Germline V gene sequence: CDR1 LNHDA, CDR2 SQIVND (reference sequence). This CDR3 has 14 residues. CDR3 nucleotide sequence: TGTGCCACCCGACCTGGACGGAGCTCCTACGAGCAGTACTTC. Protein sequence: CATRPGRSSYEQYF.

This chain connects TRBV7-2 to TRBJ1-6; D gene unclear. Germline values: CDR1 SGHTA, CDR2 FQGNSA. V lost 5 bases and J 0 bases, leaving 14 bases between the germline ends. This CDR3 contains 17 residues. The CDR3, as DNA: TGTGCCAGCAGCCGCCGTCCCGCCAGCTCCTATAATTCACCCCTCCACTTT. Protein: CASSRRPASSYNSPLHF.

The V gene is TRBV9, the J gene TRBJ2-6; D might be TRBD1 or TRBD2, each matching 5 bases. V lost 3 bases and J lost 2, with 12 bases in between. Germline CDR1 is SGDLS and CDR2 is YYNGEE. The CDR3 contains 16 residues. In DNA, the CDR3 is TGTGCCAGCAGCGCGGGATCAGGGCCTGGGGCCAACGTCCTGACTTTC. It encodes CASSAGSGPGANVLTF.

This clone was observed a few times. The V and J genes are TRBV11-2 and TRBJ1-1, with D hard to call. The length of the CDR3 is 13 residues. Trimming removed 3 bases from V and 3 bases from J, with 8 bases in between. Germline CDR1 reads SGHAT; CDR2 reads FQNNGV. The DNA for the CDR3 is TGTGCCAGCAGCTTTAAGGGTGACACTGAAGCTTTCTTT. Translated: CASSFKGDTEAFF.

The chain joins TRBV5-1 to TRBJ1-6; D is uncertain. Germline lookup yields CDR1 SGHRS and CDR2 YFSETQ. This CDR3 has 15 amino acids. V dropped 1 base and J dropped 3 bases, with 8 bases sitting between them. CDR3 loop: CASSLTQNYNSPLHF. In DNA form, the CDR3 reads TGCGCCAGCAGCTTGACCCAGAACTATAATTCACCCCTCCACTTT. Variable domain in full (rest from reference TRBV5-1 and TRBJ1-6): KAGVTQTPRYLIKTRGQQVTLSCSPISGHRSVSWYQQTPGQGLQFLFEYFSETQRNKGNFPGRFSGRQFSNSRSEMNVSTLELGDSALYLCASSLTQNYNSPLHFGNGTRLTVT.

The chain uses TRBV7-9 and TRBJ1-3; 11 nucleotides agree with TRBD1. Trimming removed 0 bases from V and 5 bases from J; junction bases left unmatched: 9. This CDR3 is built from 18 residues. From germline, CDR1 is SEHNR and CDR2 FQNEAQ (reference sequence). CDR3 sequence: CASSLAFRDRGFRNTIYF. The DNA for the CDR3 is TGTGCCAGCAGCTTAGCCTTCCGGGACAGGGGGTTCAGAAACACCATATATTTT.

This sequence joins TRBV5-1 and TRBJ2-3; no reliable D call. V lost 0 bases and J 0 bases, leaving 8 bases between the germline ends. This CDR3 has 15 amino acids. CDR1 is SGHRS, CDR2 YFSETQ, per germline. The CDR3 is CASSLDQLSTDTQYF. In DNA, the CDR3 is TGCGCCAGCAGCTTGGACCAGCTAAGCACAGATACGCAGTATTTT.

This CDR3 is CASSLGGSNTEAFF. In DNA form, the CDR3 reads TGTGCCAGCAGCTTAGGAGGTTCGAACACTGAAGCTTTCTTT. The chain employs TRBV7-2 and TRBJ1-1; D call uncertain. The V gene lost 1 base and the J gene lost 1 base, with 7 bases spanning the gap. Germline CDR1 is SGHTA and CDR2 is FQGNSA. The CDR3 has 14 residues.

J is TRBJ2-2 and V is TRBV5-5; D not resolved. V lost 6 bases to trimming and J lost 1 base, with 16 bases between them. CDR1 is SGHKS and CDR2 is YYEKEE in the germline V gene (reference sequence). The CDR3 is made up of 16 amino acids. DNA of the CDR3: TGTGCCAGCACCTTCTTCGGTTTTGGGAACACCGGGGAGCTGTTTTTT. It specifies CASTFFGFGNTGELFF.

This clone was found once. The chain couples TRBV7-9 to TRBJ1-4; 8 bases fit TRBD1. The CDR3 contains 15 residues. The germline CDR1 and CDR2 sequences are SEHNR and FQNEAQ (reference sequence). The trim removed 0 bases at V and 11 bases at J, leaving 8 bases unmatched. The CDR3 spells CASSLASGGLGKLFF. CDR3 sequence (DNA): TGTGCCAGCAGCTTAGCCTCAGGGGGCCTGGGGAAACTGTTTTTT.

CDR3 in amino acids: CASSEVVGGAGSEGYTF. The DNA of the CDR3 is TGTGCCAGCAGTGAAGTTGTGGGGGGCGCTGGGTCTGAAGGCTACACCTTC. This chain uses TRBV25-1 with TRBJ1-2, with a tentative D call TRBD1 (6 bases). The CDR3 spans 17 residues. The V end lost 2 bases, the J end lost 8 bases, and 24 bases lay between the germline ends. Germline values: CDR1 MGHDK, CDR2 SYGVNS.

V usage is TRBV7-9 and J usage is TRBJ1-2, with TRBD1 matching over 10 bases. The ends lost 1 base at V and 6 bases at J; junction bases unmatched: 5. CDR3 length equals 15 residues. Germline values: CDR1 SEHNR, CDR2 FQNEAQ (reference sequence). The CDR3 DNA reads as TGTGCCAGCAGCTTAGGACAGGGGGCTCTAGATGGCTACACCTTC. It is translated as CASSLGQGALDGYTF.

The chain combines TRBV18 with TRBJ1-4; no clear D. CDR1 is KGHSH and CDR2 is LQKENI in the germline V gene. CDR3 length: 17 amino acids. Trimming removed 3 bases at V and 0 bases at J, with 14 bases between. Here the CDR3 DNA reads TGTGCCAGCTCACCTCGGGTCTCCGTCGCAACTAATGAAAAACTGTTTTTT. It yields the protein CASSPRVSVATNEKLFF.

The genes are TRBV11-2 and TRBJ2-7; a weak D match, TRBD1 (5 bases). V was clipped by 0 bases and J by 3 bases, with 12 bases between them. Germline CDR1 and CDR2: SGHAT and FQNNGV. CDR3 length equals 15 residues. This CDR3 reads CASSLDQVRVYEQYF. Written as DNA, the CDR3 is TGTGCCAGCAGCTTAGATCAAGTCAGGGTCTACGAGCAGTACTTC.

This clone is a singleton in its sample. This chain connects TRBV7-6 to TRBJ1-1, with TRBD1 matching over 7 bases. The CDR3 has 18 amino acids. From germline, CDR1 is SGHVS and CDR2 FNYEAQ. The junction had 18 bases not matched to a gene; V was cut back by 6 bases and J by 2 bases. CDR3 DNA: TGTGCCAGCAGTCCAGCCGGCCGACAGGGAGACCTTAACACTGAAGCTTTCTTT. Its protein product is CASSPAGRQGDLNTEAFF.

V gene TRBV11-3 combines with J gene TRBJ2-5; 8 nucleotides align to TRBD2. Germline values: CDR1 SGHNT, CDR2 YENEEA. The CDR3 totals 17 residues. The V and J ends lost 1 base and 3 bases, in that order; junction bases with no gene match: 10. The CDR3 spells CASSLGIGREVEETQYF. The CDR3 DNA is TGTGCCAGCAGCTTAGGCATCGGGAGGGAAGTAGAAGAGACCCAGTACTTC.

V is TRBV11-3 and J is TRBJ2-2; 8 bases align to TRBD1. This CDR3 region has 15 residues. With 5 bases clipped from V and 3 bases from J, the junction kept 5 bases outside the gene matches. Per germline, CDR1 SGHNT and CDR2 YENEEA. This CDR3 is CASSPGGAYTGELFF. The CDR3 bases are TGTGCCAGCAGCCCAGGGGGCGCGTACACCGGGGAGCTGTTTTTT.

V and J are TRBV2 and TRBJ1-1; no definite D call. Germline V gene data show CDR1 as SNHLY and CDR2 as FYNNEI. Between the trimmed V and J ends, which lost 7 bases and 7 bases, there was a span of 13 bases. This CDR3 spans 12 amino acids. The CDR3 sequence: CASISAFLEAFF. Here the CDR3 DNA reads TGTGCCAGCATTAGCGCGTTCCTTGAAGCTTTCTTT.